This T cell receptor (beta chain) originates from a study of liver allograft versus peripheral blood T cells. The wider study: The authors compared T cell receptor repertoires in transplanted livers with those in the peripheral blood of recipients.

One entry per CDR3 protein results from TCRdb running MiXCR on the reads. Found here are approximately 13,000 distinct CDR3 sequences, roughly 28% of them singletons; the top ten hold roughly 2.4%. Worth noting for this clonotype: Its antigen is currently unknown.

From germline, CDR1 is KGHSH and CDR2 LQKENI. The V and J ends lost 3 bases and 1 base respectively, with 6 bases between them. The CDR3 extends over 13 amino acids. Overall study results and limits: Liver allograft and peripheral blood T cell receptor repertoires reportedly differed.

This rearrangement joins TRBV18 to TRBJ1-1; D is uncertain. The receptor's source is a human patient who had a liver transplant. Some T cells could come from the graft donor. The CDR3, as DNA: TGTGCCAGCTCACCGTGGGAGAACACTGAAGCTTTCTTT. This translates into CASSPWENTEAFF.